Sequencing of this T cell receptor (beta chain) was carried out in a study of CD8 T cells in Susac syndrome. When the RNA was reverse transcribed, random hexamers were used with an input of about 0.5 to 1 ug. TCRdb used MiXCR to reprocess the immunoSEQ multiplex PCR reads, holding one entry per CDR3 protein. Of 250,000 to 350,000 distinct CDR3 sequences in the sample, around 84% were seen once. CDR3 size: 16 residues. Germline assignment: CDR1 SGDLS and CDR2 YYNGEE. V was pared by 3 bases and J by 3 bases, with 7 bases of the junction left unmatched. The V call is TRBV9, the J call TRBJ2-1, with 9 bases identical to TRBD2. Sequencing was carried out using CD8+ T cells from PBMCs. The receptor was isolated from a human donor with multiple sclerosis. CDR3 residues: CASSGLTSGNYNEQFF. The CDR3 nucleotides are TGTGCCAGCAGCGGACTGACTAGCGGTAACTACAATGAGCAGTTCTTC.